A single sample is the source of the 27 T cell receptor beta chains below, sequenced in a study of CD8 T cells in ankylosing spondylitis. TCRdb re-called the 5' RACE reads with MiXCR, one entry per CDR3 protein. The sample shows hundreds of thousands of distinct CDR3 sequences, approximately 10% of them seen only once. Specimen: blood, either unsorted or a sorted T cell fraction (not recorded which). The receptors here all came from a male donor with ankylosing spondylitis or in good health (not recorded which).

This clonotype was observed many times. The rearrangement uses TRBV18 and TRBJ2-7; 12 positions match TRBD1. The CDR3 totals 15 residues. The germline gives CDR1 KGHSH, CDR2 LQKENI. The V and J ends lost 2 bases and 4 bases, in that order; junction bases with no gene match: 3. CDR3 nucleotide sequence: TGTGCCAGCTCACCAGGGACAGGGGGCGTTTACGAGCAGTACTTC. Amino acids: CASSPGTGGVYEQYF.

This clonotype was observed many times. V usage is TRBV5-1 and J usage is TRBJ2-1, with unresolved D. Germline CDR1 is SGHRS and CDR2 is YFSETQ. Trimming shortened V by 0 bases and J by 8 bases, and 15 bases separated the two germline ends. The length of the CDR3 is 15 residues. CDR3 in amino acids: CASSLEASGADEQFF. CDR3 DNA: TGCGCCAGCAGCTTGGAGGCTAGTGGTGCGGATGAGCAGTTCTTC.

This clonotype has at least ten counts. The chain is built from TRBV20-1 and TRBJ1-6; D is ambiguous. Trimming removed 6 bases from V and 5 bases from J, with 17 bases in between. The CDR3 loop spans 15 amino acids. CDR1 and CDR2 (germline): DFQATT, SNEGSKA (reference sequence). The CDR3 nucleotides read TGCAGTGCGGGCTCGAGGAGGGTAAATAATTCACCCCTCCACTTT. The encoded protein is CSAGSRRVNNSPLHF.

This clonotype was observed at least ten times. CDR3 region: CSARRGQIDQPQHF. The CDR3, as DNA: TGCAGTGCTAGGAGGGGACAGATTGATCAGCCCCAGCATTTT. The chain carries TRBV20-1 and TRBJ1-5; 7 bases align to TRBD1. This CDR3 comprises 14 residues. V trimming: 3 bases; J trimming: 5 bases; junction bases outside the gene matches: 7. Germline CDR1 is DFQATT and CDR2 is SNEGSKA (reference sequence).

There are a few counts of this clonotype. The chain uses TRBV19 and TRBJ1-4; 12 bases agree with TRBD1. Germline values: CDR1 LNHDA, CDR2 SQIVND (reference sequence). This CDR3 is built from 17 residues. The ends lost 3 bases at V and 3 bases at J; junction bases unmatched: 5. CDR3 region: CASSIRDRGRPNEKLFF. The CDR3 DNA reads as TGTGCCAGTAGTATCCGGGACAGGGGGCGCCCTAATGAAAAACTGTTTTTT.

This clonotype appeared many times. The V call is TRBV5-1, the J call TRBJ2-2, with 9 bases matching TRBD1. Germline assignment: CDR1 SGHRS and CDR2 YFSETQ. V dropped 1 base and J dropped 0; count of bases not matched to a gene: 10. The CDR3 runs 19 residues. This chain's CDR3 is CASSLRPWTGVPNTGELFF. CDR3 DNA sequence: TGCGCCAGCAGCTTGCGCCCGTGGACAGGGGTTCCGAACACCGGGGAGCTGTTTTTT.

This clonotype was counted many times. This chain uses TRBV5-1 with TRBJ1-5; D is possibly TRBD1 (5 bases). Germline V gene sequence: CDR1 SGHRS, CDR2 YFSETQ. The ends were cut back, 4 bases at V and 0 bases at J, with 14 bases in the middle. CDR3 length equals 16 residues. Here the CDR3 reads CASSPQGQGSNQPQHF. In DNA, the CDR3 is TGCGCCAGCAGCCCCCAGGGCCAGGGTAGCAATCAGCCCCAGCATTTT.

This clonotype was seen repeatedly, ten times or more. The chain uses TRBV29-1 and TRBJ1-1; D uncertain. The CDR3 has 13 residues. From germline, CDR1 is SQVTM and CDR2 ANQGSEA. V lost 0 bases and J lost 1, with 6 bases in between. This CDR3 is CSVEERGNTEAFF. CDR3 in DNA: TGCAGCGTTGAAGAACGGGGGAACACTGAAGCTTTCTTT.

The sample holds many counts of this clonotype. The chain has TRBV20-1 and TRBJ2-3; 8 bases match TRBD1. Germline V gives CDR1 DFQATT, CDR2 SNEGSKA (reference sequence). V was pared by 5 bases and J by 1 base, with 5 bases of the junction left unmatched. The CDR3 contains 14 residues. The CDR3, as DNA: TGCAGTGCTGGACCGGGACAGGGCACAGATACGCAGTATTTT. This sequence encodes CSAGPGQGTDTQYF.

About this clonotype itself: A much larger clone sits a single nucleotide away, making a read error possible. The chain joins TRBV20-1 to TRBJ1-2; 8 bases are a match to TRBD1. The CDR3 loop spans 14 amino acids. The germline CDR1 and CDR2 sequences are DFQATT and SNEGSKA (reference sequence). Here the CDR3 DNA reads TGCAGTGCAACCCAGGGGGCAAGTAACTATGGCGACACCTTC. The encoded protein is CSATQGASNYGDTF.

Ten or more counts support this clonotype. The chain employs TRBV7-2 and TRBJ1-1; 8 bases map to TRBD1. V was clipped by 5 bases and J by 0 bases; unmatched bases: 8. This CDR3 comprises 16 residues. Germline CDR1 is SGHTA and CDR2 is FQGNSA. The DNA of the CDR3 is TGTGCCAGCAGCCCGAAAAAGACAGGGGTGAACACTGAAGCTTTCTTT. Translating gives CASSPKKTGVNTEAFF.

This clonotype was seen ten or more times. V is TRBV24-1 and J is TRBJ2-5, with 12 bases identical to TRBD2. The trim removed 6 bases at V and 2 bases at J, leaving 3 bases unmatched. Germline V gene sequence: CDR1 KGHDR, CDR2 SFDVKD. The CDR3 extends over 15 amino acids. CDR3: CATSTGTSGQETQYF. Written as DNA, the CDR3 is TGTGCCACCAGTACCGGGACTAGCGGGCAAGAGACCCAGTACTTC.

This clonotype was seen many times. This chain joins TRBV5-1 and TRBJ2-1, with D maybe TRBD2 (5 bases). V gave up 3 bases and J gave up 0 bases, with 10 bases separating them. Germline V gene lookup returns CDR1 SGHRS and CDR2 YFSETQ. The length of the CDR3 is 15 residues. CDR3 DNA: TGCGCCAGCAGCTACGGGGAAAGCTCCTACAATGAGCAGTTCTTC. Encoded protein: CASSYGESSYNEQFF.

The V gene is TRBV7-2, the J gene TRBJ2-1; TRBD2 matches at 8 bases. CDR1 is SGHTA, CDR2 FQGNSA, per germline. The V gene end was trimmed by 2 bases and the J gene end by 7 bases; junction bases not matched to a gene: 7. The CDR3 spans 15 residues. Here the CDR3 reads CASSLKLAGTNEQFF. DNA of the CDR3: TGTGCCAGCAGCTTAAAGCTAGCGGGTACAAATGAGCAGTTCTTC.

This clonotype was seen ten or more times. This rearrangement joins TRBV20-1 to TRBJ1-5; D possibly corresponds to TRBD1 (5 bases). The CDR3 extends over 14 amino acids. V was shortened by 2 bases and J by 7 bases, with 15 bases between the two germline ends. Germline CDR1 and CDR2: DFQATT and SNEGSKA (reference sequence). For the CDR3, the DNA is TGCAGTGCTAGATCGGGACTTACCCAGCAGCCCCAGCATTTT. It specifies CSARSGLTQQPQHF.

This clonotype was found many times. V and J are TRBV20-1 and TRBJ2-5; 9 bases are shared with TRBD2. The CDR3 length is 17 residues. Per germline, CDR1 DFQATT and CDR2 SNEGSKA (reference sequence). The J segment lost 5 bases and the V segment lost 0 bases, leaving 13 bases of the junction unmatched. CDR3: CSARDPLSSGVAETQYF. The CDR3 nucleotides read TGCAGTGCTAGAGATCCCCTATCTAGCGGGGTAGCGGAGACCCAGTACTTC.

In this sample, this clonotype turned up many times. V usage is TRBV7-9 and J usage is TRBJ1-1; D is perhaps TRBD1 (5 bases). V was clipped by 1 base and J by 3 bases, with 15 bases between them. CDR1 and CDR2 (germline): SEHNR, FQNEAQ (reference sequence). CDR3 length: 16 residues. CDR3 in amino acids: CASSLGEVREDTEAFF. DNA of the CDR3: TGTGCCAGCAGCTTAGGAGAGGTCAGGGAGGACACTGAAGCTTTCTTT. Drawing the rest from reference TRBV7-9 and TRBJ1-1, the complete variable domain is DTGVSQNPRHKITKRGQNVTFRCDPISEHNRLYWYRQTLGQGPEFLTYFQNEAQLEKSRLLSDRFSAERPKGSFSTLEIQRTEQGDSAMYLCASSLGEVREDTEAFFGQGTRLTVV.

This clonotype has at least ten counts. The chain is built from TRBV7-2 and TRBJ1-3; possible D gene TRBD1, 5 bases. Trimming cost V 2 bases and J 0 bases, with 29 bases left between them. The CDR3 length is 22 residues. The V gene's germline CDR1 is SGHTA and CDR2 FQGNSA. The CDR3 bases are TGTGCCAGCAGCTTATGGCGGGGGACTCAGAGAGTTCCCGAGGCCTCTGGAAACACCATATATTTT. This sequence encodes CASSLWRGTQRVPEASGNTIYF.

This clonotype occurred many times. This chain links TRBV12-3 or TRBV12-4 with TRBJ2-1, with D possibly being TRBD2 (7 bases). Deletions cut 7 bases from V and 1 base from J, with 14 bases between. This CDR3 spans 15 amino acids. CDR3 sequence: CASNRGGASYNEQFF. DNA for the CDR3: TGTGCCAGCAATCGAGGGGGGGCTTCCTACAATGAGCAGTTCTTC.

This clonotype was observed many times. The J gene is TRBJ2-1, the V gene TRBV12-3 or TRBV12-4; 10 nucleotides align to TRBD1. The junction had 12 bases not matched to a gene; V was cut back by 5 bases and J by 8 bases. The CDR3 sequence is 16 residues long. CDR3 in DNA: TGTGCCAGCAGTCCGAGGACAGGGGGAATCGGCGATGAGCAGTTCTTC. This codes for CASSPRTGGIGDEQFF.

This clonotype was observed many times. The chain combines TRBV12-3 or TRBV12-4 with TRBJ1-3; D is perhaps TRBD1 (5 bases). The CDR3 runs 15 residues. Trimming cost V 6 bases and J 1 base, with 13 bases left between them. Here the CDR3 reads CASSPLRGSGNTIYF. The CDR3 DNA follows: TGTGCCAGCAGCCCTCTTAGGGGATCTGGAAACACCATATATTTT.

The J gene is TRBJ2-1, the V gene TRBV29-1; 9 nucleotides align to TRBD2. There are 15 residues in the CDR3. The V segment lost 4 bases and the J segment 0 bases; nucleotides outside the gene matches: 4. Germline V CDR1 and CDR2: SQVTM, ANQGSEA. The CDR3: CSVVGGGASYNEQFF. The CDR3 bases are TGCAGCGTTGTTGGCGGGGGGGCCTCCTACAATGAGCAGTTCTTC.

In this sample, this clonotype turned up a few times. The gene calls are TRBV6-1 and TRBJ1-2; D is ambiguous. The germline V gene has CDR1 MNHNS and CDR2 SASEGT. V lost 2 bases to trimming and J lost 3 bases, with 13 bases between them. This CDR3 contains 15 residues. As DNA, the CDR3 is TGTGCCAGCAGTGAACTTCTTCCAAACTACTATGGCTACACCTTC. Translation gives CASSELLPNYYGYTF.

The V and J genes are TRBV4-2 and TRBJ1-2; perhaps TRBD1 as D (6 bases). Between the trimmed V and J ends, which lost 1 base and 3 bases, there was a span of 15 bases. The CDR3 covers 16 residues. CDR1 is LGHNA and CDR2 is YNFKEQ in the germline V gene. The CDR3 is CASSQAAGADYYGYTF. Written as DNA, the CDR3 is TGTGCCAGCAGCCAAGCAGCGGGGGCGGATTACTATGGCTACACCTTC.

This clonotype was seen at least ten times. The V call is TRBV5-1, the J call TRBJ2-3; 11 bases line up with TRBD2. The junction had 4 bases not matched to a gene; V was cut back by 1 base and J by 0 bases. This CDR3 is built from 17 residues. CDR1 is SGHRS, CDR2 YFSETQ, per germline. As DNA, the CDR3 is TGCGCCAGCAGCTTGACTAGCGGGGGAACTAGCACAGATACGCAGTATTTT. As protein: CASSLTSGGTSTDTQYF.

Here the CDR3 DNA reads TGCAGTGCGGAGGGGCAAGGGAAGCCTAATGAAAAACTGTTTTTT. The encoded protein is CSAEGQGKPNEKLFF. This chain connects TRBV20-1 to TRBJ1-4, with a weak D call TRBD1 (5 bases). V gave up 6 bases and J gave up 3 bases, with 17 bases separating them. The CDR3 has 15 residues. The germline V gene encodes CDR1 DFQATT and CDR2 SNEGSKA (reference sequence).

Many counts were recorded for this clonotype. The chain combines TRBV7-2 with TRBJ2-3; 9 nucleotides line up with TRBD1. Unmatched junction bases numbered 7, after V lost 5 bases and J lost 4 bases. The CDR3 loop spans 15 amino acids. Germline assignment: CDR1 SGHTA and CDR2 FQGNSA. This CDR3 reads CASSQGTGWADTQYF. CDR3 DNA sequence: TGTGCCAGCAGCCAAGGGACAGGGTGGGCAGATACGCAGTATTTT.